This T cell receptor beta chain was identified during a study of CD8+CD57+ T cells in acquired aplastic anemia. Study at large: DNA recovered from sorted CD4+ and CD8+ cells had a mean of 3.2 ug.

Both TCR beta VDJ combination and CDR3 sequence profiling were carried out. Genomic DNA was the template for this profiling. TCRdb re-called the reads with MiXCR, one entry per CDR3 protein. In the table there are approximately 190,000 distinct CDR3 sequences, 50% to 75% of which are singletons. Findings and caveats of the study: CD8+ Simpson's diversity showed no significant patient-control difference. Overlap between patients and controls comprised about 30 CD8+ CDR3 sequences.

V lost 5 bases and J lost 2, with 13 bases in between. This CDR3 contains 14 residues. Germline CDR1 is MNHNS and CDR2 is SASEGT. This clonotype was detected many times. Its antigen is not known. The clonotype originates from a human donor with severe aplastic anemia or a healthy control (not recorded which). The chain is built from TRBV6-1 and TRBJ2-7; possibly TRBD1 or TRBD2 for D (5 bases each). Material for sequencing was sorted CD4+, CD8+, or CD8+CD57+ T cells (not recorded which) from PBMCs. CDR3 protein: CASSQGPLTYEQYF. CDR3 nucleotide sequence: TGTGCCAGCAGTCAGGGACCTTTAACCTACGAGCAGTACTTC.